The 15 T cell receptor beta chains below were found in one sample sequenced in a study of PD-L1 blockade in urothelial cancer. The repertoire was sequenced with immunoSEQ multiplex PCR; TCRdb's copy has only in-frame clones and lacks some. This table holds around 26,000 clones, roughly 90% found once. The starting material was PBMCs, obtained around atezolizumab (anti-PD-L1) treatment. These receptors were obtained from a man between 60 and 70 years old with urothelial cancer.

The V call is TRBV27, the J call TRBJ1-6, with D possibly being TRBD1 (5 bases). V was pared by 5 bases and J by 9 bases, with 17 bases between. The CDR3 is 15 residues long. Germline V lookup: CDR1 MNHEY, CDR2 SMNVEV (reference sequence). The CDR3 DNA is TGTGCCAGCAGTAATGTGCGGGGGTTTGGTTCACCCCTCCACTTT. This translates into CASSNVRGFGSPLHF.

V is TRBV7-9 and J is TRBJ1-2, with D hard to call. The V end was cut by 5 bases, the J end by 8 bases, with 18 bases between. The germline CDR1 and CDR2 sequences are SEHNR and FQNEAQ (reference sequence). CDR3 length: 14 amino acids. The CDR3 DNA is TGTGCCAGCAGCCCCTTCGCGGGTTGGGGAGGCTACACCTTC. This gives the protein CASSPFAGWGGYTF. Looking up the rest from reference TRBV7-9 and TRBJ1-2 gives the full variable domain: DTGVSQNPRHKITKRGQNVTFRCDPISEHNRLYWYRQTLGQGPEFLTYFQNEAQLEKSRLLSDRFSAERPKGSFSTLEIQRTEQGDSAMYLCASSPFAGWGGYTFGSGTRLTVV.

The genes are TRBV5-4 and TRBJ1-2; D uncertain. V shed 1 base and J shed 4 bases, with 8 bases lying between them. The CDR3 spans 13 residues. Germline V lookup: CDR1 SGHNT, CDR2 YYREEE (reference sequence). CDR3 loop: CASSLIHVYGYTF. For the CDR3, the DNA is TGTGCCAGCAGCTTGATACATGTCTATGGCTACACCTTC.

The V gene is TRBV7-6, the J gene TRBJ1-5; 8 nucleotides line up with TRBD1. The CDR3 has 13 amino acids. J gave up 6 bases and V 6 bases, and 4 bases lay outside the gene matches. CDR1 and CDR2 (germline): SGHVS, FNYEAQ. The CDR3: CASSNRGSQPQHF. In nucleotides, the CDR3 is TGTGCCAGCAGTAACAGGGGGAGTCAGCCCCAGCATTTT.

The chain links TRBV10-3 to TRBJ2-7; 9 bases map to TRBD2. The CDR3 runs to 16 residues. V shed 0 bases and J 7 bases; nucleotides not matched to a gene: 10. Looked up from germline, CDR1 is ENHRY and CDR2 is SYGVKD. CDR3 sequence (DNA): TGTGCCATCAGTGAGTCGGTAGTAGCGGGAGCTGGAGAGCAGTACTTC. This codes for CAISESVVAGAGEQYF.

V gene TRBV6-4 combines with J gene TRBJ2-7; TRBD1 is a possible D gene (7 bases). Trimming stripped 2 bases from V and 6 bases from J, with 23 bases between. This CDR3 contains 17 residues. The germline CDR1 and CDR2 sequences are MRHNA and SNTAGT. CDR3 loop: CASSDANGGQNNSEQYF. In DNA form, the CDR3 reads TGTGCCAGCAGTGACGCAAACGGGGGACAGAACAACTCCGAGCAGTACTTC.

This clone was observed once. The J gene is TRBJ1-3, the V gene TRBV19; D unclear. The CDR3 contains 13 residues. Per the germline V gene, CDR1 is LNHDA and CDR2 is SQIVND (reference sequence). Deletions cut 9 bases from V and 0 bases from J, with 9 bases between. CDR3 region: CASGFLSGNTIYF. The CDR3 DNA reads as TGTGCCAGCGGGTTTCTCTCTGGAAACACCATATATTTT.

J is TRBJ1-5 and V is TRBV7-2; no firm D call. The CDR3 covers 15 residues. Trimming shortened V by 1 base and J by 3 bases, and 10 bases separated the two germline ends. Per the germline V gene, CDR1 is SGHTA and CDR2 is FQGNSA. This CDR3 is CASSLDTGINQPQHF. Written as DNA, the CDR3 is TGTGCCAGCAGCTTAGATACGGGGATCAATCAGCCCCAGCATTTT.

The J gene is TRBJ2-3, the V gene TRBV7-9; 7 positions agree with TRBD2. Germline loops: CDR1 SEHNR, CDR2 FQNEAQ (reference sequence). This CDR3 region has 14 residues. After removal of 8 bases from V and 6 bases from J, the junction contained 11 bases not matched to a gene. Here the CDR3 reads CASDWAGASDTQYF. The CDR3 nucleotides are TGTGCCAGCGACTGGGCGGGAGCCTCGGATACGCAGTATTTT.

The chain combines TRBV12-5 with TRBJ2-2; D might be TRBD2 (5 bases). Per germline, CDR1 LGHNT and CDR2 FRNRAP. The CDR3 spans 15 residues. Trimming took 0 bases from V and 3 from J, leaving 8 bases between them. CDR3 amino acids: CASGLVLGYTGELFF. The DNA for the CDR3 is TGTGCTAGTGGTTTGGTACTAGGGTACACCGGGGAGCTGTTTTTT.

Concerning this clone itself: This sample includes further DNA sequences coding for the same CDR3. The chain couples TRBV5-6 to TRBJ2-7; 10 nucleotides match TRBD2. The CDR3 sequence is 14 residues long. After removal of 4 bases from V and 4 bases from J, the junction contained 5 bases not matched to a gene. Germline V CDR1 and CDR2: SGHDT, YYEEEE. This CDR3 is CASSLPGLAYEQYF. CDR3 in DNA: TGTGCCAGCAGCCTGCCGGGACTAGCGTACGAGCAGTACTTC.

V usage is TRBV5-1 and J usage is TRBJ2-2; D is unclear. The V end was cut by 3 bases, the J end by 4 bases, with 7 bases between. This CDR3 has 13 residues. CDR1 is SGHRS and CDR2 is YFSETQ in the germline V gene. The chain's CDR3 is CASSSTPTGELFF. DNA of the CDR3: TGCGCCAGCAGCTCAACACCCACCGGGGAGCTGTTTTTT.

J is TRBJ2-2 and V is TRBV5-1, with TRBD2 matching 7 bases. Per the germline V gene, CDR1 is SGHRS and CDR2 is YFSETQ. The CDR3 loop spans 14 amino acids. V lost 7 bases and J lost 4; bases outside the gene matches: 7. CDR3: CASREGLSTGELFF. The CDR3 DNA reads TGCGCCAGCCGCGAGGGACTATCCACCGGGGAGCTGTTTTTT.

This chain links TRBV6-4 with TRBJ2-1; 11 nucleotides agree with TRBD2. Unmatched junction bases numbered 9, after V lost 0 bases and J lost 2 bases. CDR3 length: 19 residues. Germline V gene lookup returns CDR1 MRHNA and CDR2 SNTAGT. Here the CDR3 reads CASSDSPLLAGDTYNEQFF. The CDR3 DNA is TGTGCCAGCAGTGACTCGCCCTTACTAGCGGGAGATACCTACAATGAGCAGTTCTTC.

Here the CDR3 DNA reads TGTGCCAGCAGTTTGACGGGGATGACTAGCACAGATACGCAGTATTTT. Encoded protein: CASSLTGMTSTDTQYF. This sequence joins TRBV11-2 and TRBJ2-3, with D tentatively TRBD2 (5 bases). Per germline, CDR1 SGHAT and CDR2 FQNNGV. The germline V and J ends were trimmed by 6 bases and 0 bases, with 16 bases remaining between them. The CDR3 is 16 amino acids.